The rows below give T cell receptor beta chains drawn from one sample of a study of T cells in Graves' hyperthyroidism and ophthalmopathy. From the multiplex PCR reads, TCRdb called clonotypes with MiXCR, one entry per CDR3 protein. The repertoire has about 260,000 distinct CDR3 sequences, 16% of them found once; the top ten carry around 30%. The sample comprised blood. These receptors all come from a woman under 30 with Graves' ophthalmopathy. Both conserved end residues are part of each CDR3. The D gene is left open where the match is weak. Some rows mark clone size as missing; the rest say once, few, many or name a class of expanded clone.

clone size,V gene,CDR3 length,J gene,D gene,CDR3 protein,CDR3 DNA
many,TRBV30,13,TRBJ1-1,-,CAWSAAMNTEAFF,TGTGCCTGGAGTGCGGCCATGAACACTGAAGCTTTCTTT
once,TRBV6-5,14,TRBJ1-2,TRBD1,CASSYSITGGAYTF,TGTGCCAGCAGTTACTCGATCACAGGGGGAGCCTACACCTTC
many,TRBV7-2,14,TRBJ1-1,-,CASSLVGGGTEAFF,TGTGCCAGCAGCTTAGTGGGGGGGGGGACTGAAGCTTTCTTT
many,TRBV30,13,TRBJ1-5,-,CAWSVSSNQPQHF,TGTGCCTGGAGTGTCTCTAGCAATCAGCCCCAGCATTTT
many,TRBV5-1,16,TRBJ2-3,-,CASSFSGGAGTDTQYF,TGCGCCAGCAGCTTCTCTGGGGGCGCGGGCACAGATACGCAGTATTTT
many,TRBV6-2/TRBV6-3,17,TRBJ2-1,-,CASSYPPPRAVYNEQFF,TGTGCCAGCAGTTACCCCCCCCCCCGGGCAGTTTACAATGAGCAGTTCTTC
many,TRBV2,15,TRBJ1-6,-,CASRETISYNSPLHF,TGTGCCAGCCGGGAGACGATATCCTATAATTCACCCCTCCACTTT
many,TRBV3-1,14,TRBJ1-6,-,CASSQDRGNSPLHF,TGTGCCAGCAGCCAAGACAGAGGTAATTCACCCCTCCACTTT
few,TRBV19,12,TRBJ1-5,-,CASSGGHQPQHF,TGTGCCAGTAGTGGGGGGCATCAGCCCCAGCATTTT
few,TRBV7-3,13,TRBJ1-2,TRBD1,CASSLQGGSGYTF,TGTGCCAGCAGCTTACAGGGGGGTAGCGGCTACACCTTC
-,TRBV19,14,TRBJ2-7,TRBD1,CASSIGTGGAEQYF,TGTGCCAGTAGTATTGGGACAGGGGGCGCCGAGCAGTACTTC
many,TRBV6-1,14,TRBJ1-5,-,CASSEGQKNQPQHF,TGTGCCAGCAGTGAAGGACAGAAGAATCAGCCCCAGCATTTT
many,TRBV10-3,15,TRBJ2-3,-,CAISESRGGKDTQYF,TGTGCCATCAGTGAGTCCAGAGGCGGAAAAGATACGCAGTATTTT
many,TRBV14,17,TRBJ2-3,-,CASSQGSGFTSTDTQYF,TGTGCCAGCAGCCAAGGTTCAGGGTTCACTAGCACAGATACGCAGTATTTT
many,TRBV19,14,TRBJ1-6,TRBD1,CASKRQGGNSPLHF,TGTGCCAGTAAGAGGCAGGGGGGCAATTCACCCCTCCACTTT
many,TRBV30,10,TRBJ2-3,-,CAWKGYTQYF,TGTGCCTGGAAGGGGTATACGCAGTATTTT
many,TRBV20-1,20,TRBJ2-1,TRBD1,CSARGSPGTGGLSSYNEQFF,TGCAGTGCTAGAGGGTCCCCGGGGACAGGGGGCCTAAGCTCCTACAATGAGCAGTTCTTC
many,TRBV7-9,13,TRBJ2-3,-,CAKGRISTDTQYF,TGTGCAAAGGGAAGGATCTCCACAGATACGCAGTATTTT
many,TRBV20-1,14,TRBJ2-2,-,CSATQTRETGELFF,TGCAGTGCCACACAGACTAGAGAAACCGGGGAGCTGTTTTTT
many,TRBV2,14,TRBJ1-1,-,CASSRDLGYTEAFF,TGTGCCAGCAGTCGGGACTTGGGTTACACTGAAGCTTTCTTT
-,TRBV7-7,17,TRBJ1-4,-,CASSFSKLQQSHEKLFF,TGTGCTAGCAGCTTCTCTAAGTTACAGCAAAGCCATGAAAAACTGTTTTTT
many,TRBV5-8,14,TRBJ2-1,-,CASGTSSSYNEQFF,TGTGCCAGCGGCACTTCTAGCTCCTACAATGAGCAGTTCTTC